Below, 9 T cell receptor beta chains from the same sample are listed, as sequenced in a study of T-cell memory formation after mild COVID-19 (TCRdb year 2021). The library was obtained by 5' RACE. Sequencing relied on an Illumina NovaSeq 6000. TCRdb applied fastp at Q25 and MiXCR to the public reads, then kept only in-frame beta chains. A single entry per CDR3 protein holds the most common genes and DNA from its merged rows. Across this sample there are over 300,000 distinct CDR3 sequences, with 20% to 25% seen only once. 20% to 25% of the sample is held by the ten biggest clonotypes. The sequenced sample was PBMCs or a T cell subset sorted from them (not recorded which). The receptors originated from a man aged 18 to 35 who had mild COVID-19 (a few samples of this study predate the infection). The sample titles of this study are shuffled in the database, so cell type and time point are left out; the donor was told from shared clones.

This clonotype was seen a few times. The genes are TRBV5-1 and TRBJ2-7; 9 bases match TRBD1. Germline V CDR1 and CDR2: SGHRS, YFSETQ. J gave up 6 bases and V 4 bases, and 8 bases lay outside the gene matches. There are 14 residues in the CDR3. The CDR3 here is CASSEITGGGEQYF. Here the CDR3 DNA reads TGCGCCAGCAGCGAAATTACAGGGGGCGGCGAGCAGTACTTC.

This clonotype was observed a few times. V gene TRBV21-1 combines with J gene TRBJ2-3; the D segment call TRBD1 is taken from the table without a DNA check. TRBV21-1 is a pseudogene locus. This CDR3 comprises 17 residues. The CDR3 DNA reads as TGTGCCAGCAGCAAAGGGAATAGGACAGGAGTCACAGATACGCAGTATTTT. Its protein product is CASSKGNRTGVTDTQYF.

This clonotype has ten or more counts. The rearrangement links TRBV12-3 or TRBV12-4 to TRBJ2-5, with 7 bases lining up with TRBD2. V trimming: 8 bases; J trimming: 3 bases; junction bases outside the gene matches: 12. The CDR3 runs to 15 residues. Here the CDR3 DNA reads TGTGCCAGCTCTCTAAGGGCTAGCGGAAAAGAGACCCAGTACTTC. As protein: CASSLRASGKETQYF.

The sample holds a few counts of this clonotype. The chain employs TRBV5-1 and TRBJ2-7, with D perhaps TRBD1 (5 bases). Per germline, CDR1 SGHRS and CDR2 YFSETQ. The V end was cut by 2 bases, the J end by 2 bases, with 8 bases between. This CDR3 has 13 residues. The CDR3 coding sequence is TGCGCCAGCAGCTTTGACAGTACCTACGAGCAGTACTTC. This translates into CASSFDSTYEQYF.

This clonotype was detected a few times. The gene calls are TRBV5-1 and TRBJ2-2, with 11 bases fitting TRBD2. J lost 3 bases, V lost 4 bases, and 5 bases had no gene match. Per the germline V gene, CDR1 is SGHRS and CDR2 is YFSETQ. CDR3 length: 16 amino acids. CDR3 sequence reads: CASSPRLAGHTGELFF. CDR3 in DNA: TGCGCCAGCAGCCCCAGACTAGCGGGGCACACCGGGGAGCTGTTTTTT.

This chain's CDR3 is CSARYGAHYEQYV. CDR3 bases: TGCAGTGCTAGATATGGAGCGCATTACGAGCAGTACGTC. The rearrangement uses TRBV20-1 and TRBJ2-7; no firm D call. CDR1 and CDR2 (germline): DFQATT, SNEGSKA (reference sequence). The CDR3 totals 13 residues. The V and J ends lost 2 bases and 4 bases respectively, with 12 bases between them.

V and J are TRBV6-6 and TRBJ1-2; D is uncertain. This CDR3 region has 15 residues. Germline V gene data show CDR1 as MNHNY and CDR2 as SVGAGI (reference sequence). V dropped 5 bases and J dropped 0 bases, with 13 bases sitting between them. The CDR3 DNA is TGTGCCAGCAGTACCCGGGGAACACCTAACTATGGCTACACCTTC. This encodes CASSTRGTPNYGYTF.

There are a few counts of this clonotype. The chain's CDR3 is CASSYGTLEQFF. CDR3 nucleotide sequence: TGTGCCAGCAGCTACGGGACTCTTGAGCAGTTCTTC. This chain links TRBV3-1 with TRBJ2-1; TRBD2 might be the D (6 bases). The V gene lost 5 bases and the J gene lost 9 bases, with 11 bases spanning the gap. Germline loops: CDR1 LGHDT, CDR2 YNNKEL (reference sequence). The CDR3 extends over 12 amino acids.

The chain uses TRBV4-2 and TRBJ2-2, with TRBD1 identical over 10 bases. Trimming cost V 0 bases and J 6 bases; bases outside gene matches: 7. CDR1 and CDR2 from the germline V gene are LGHNA and YNFKEQ. The CDR3 is made up of 17 amino acids. The CDR3 DNA is TGTGCCAGCAGCCAAGAATGGACAGGGGGATTCGCCGGGGAGCTGTTTTTT. Its protein is CASSQEWTGGFAGELFF.